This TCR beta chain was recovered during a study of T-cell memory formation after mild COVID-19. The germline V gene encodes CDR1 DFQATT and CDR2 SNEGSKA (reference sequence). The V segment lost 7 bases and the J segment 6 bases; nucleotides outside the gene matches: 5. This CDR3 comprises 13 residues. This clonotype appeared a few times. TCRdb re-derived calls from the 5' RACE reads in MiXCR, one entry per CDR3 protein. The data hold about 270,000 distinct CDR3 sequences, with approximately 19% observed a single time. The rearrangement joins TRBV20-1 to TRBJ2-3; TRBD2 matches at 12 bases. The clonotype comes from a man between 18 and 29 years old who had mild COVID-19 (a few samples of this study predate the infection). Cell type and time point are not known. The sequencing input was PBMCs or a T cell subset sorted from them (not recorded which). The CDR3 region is CSGRTSGVDTQYF. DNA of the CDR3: TGCAGTGGAAGGACTAGCGGGGTTGATACGCAGTATTTT.